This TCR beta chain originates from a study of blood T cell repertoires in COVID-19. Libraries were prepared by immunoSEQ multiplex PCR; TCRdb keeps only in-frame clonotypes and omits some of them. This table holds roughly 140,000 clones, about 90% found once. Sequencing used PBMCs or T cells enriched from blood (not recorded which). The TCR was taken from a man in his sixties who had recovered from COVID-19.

CDR3 in amino acids: CASSLNSGSYYEQYF. The CDR3 nucleotides are TGTGCCAGCAGCTTGAATAGCGGGAGCTACTACGAGCAGTACTTC. The chain employs TRBV5-5 and TRBJ2-7, with 9 bases lining up with TRBD2. Germline V gene lookup returns CDR1 SGHKS and CDR2 YYEKEE (reference sequence). The CDR3 loop spans 15 amino acids. The trim removed 1 base at V and 3 bases at J, leaving 5 bases unmatched.